This TCR beta chain was documented in a study of blood T cell repertoires in COVID-19 (dated by TCRdb to the early 2020s). Context from the whole study: Samples covering the acute and convalescent phases of COVID-19 were provided by collaborators in the United States, Italy and Spain. The repertoires were released in a freely available public database intended as a resource for research on the immune response to SARS-CoV-2. The material from the prospective study consisted of cDNA or gDNA derived from T cells, B-cell-depleted T cells, or PBMCs. Subjects who had been exposed to COVID-19, were actively infected with it, or had recovered from it provided the deeply sampled blood TCRbeta repertoires that made up the dataset. A de-identified subject ID, COVID-19 status, age in years and sex were almost always included in the sample metadata. HLA class I and class II types, where available, came from metadata supplied by the sample provider rather than from assay-based typing. The samples were drawn from two sources: the first 160 participants of the ongoing ImmuneRACE study, and fewer than 1,500 subjects contributed by 6 global collaborators. Paper-wide results and their limitations: How much clinical and demographic metadata was included differed by source and by participant, and the metadata was provided uncurated.

The CDR3, from cysteine to phenylalanine, totals 13 residues. This entry keeps only the CDR3 DNA: 39 bases, framed from base 1. According to the germline V gene, CDR1 reads MDHEN and CDR2 reads SYDVKM. V is trimmed back by 6 bases and J by 4 bases, and the junction contains 4 bases that no gene match accounts for. As regards this clone: Its target antigen remains unknown. No much larger clone exists at a distance of one base, and base qualities are not known.

The collaborating institutions used their own protocols to collect whole blood in K2EDTA tubes. For TCRbeta analysis, collaborators shipped samples in one of three forms: frozen whole blood, isolated PBMCs, or DNA extracted from either of those sample types. TCRbeta CDR3 regions were amplified from genomic DNA by means of the immunoSEQ Assay, a bias-controlled multiplex PCR. As for how the authors treated the data: The number of nucleated cells in each sample was estimated by amplification of reference gene primers within the assay. Sequence reads were collapsed and filtered to measure the absolute abundance of every unique TCRbeta CDR3 rearrangement. For each sample, productive Simpson clonality was calculated as the square root of Simpson's diversity index across productive rearrangements. TCRdb limited this immuneACCESS table to in-frame rearrangements with V and J called. A share of clones is missing; checked studies link under half to unresolved V genes, and the rest is unexplained. D and trimming were read from the DNA, whereas the V and J calls and clone size are those reported in that table. Across this sample there are about 87,000 clones, with over 70% seen only once. Around 4.4% of the sample lies in the top ten.

The specimen was peripheral blood. This chain is built from TRBV28 and TRBJ2-7, and 9 junction bases match TRBD2. The receptor was isolated from a woman between 45 and 65 years old with acute or convalescent COVID-19. The CDR3: CASRRGGAYEQYF. The DNA sequence is given as TGTGCCAGCAGGCGGGGGGGGGCTTACGAGCAGTACTTC.